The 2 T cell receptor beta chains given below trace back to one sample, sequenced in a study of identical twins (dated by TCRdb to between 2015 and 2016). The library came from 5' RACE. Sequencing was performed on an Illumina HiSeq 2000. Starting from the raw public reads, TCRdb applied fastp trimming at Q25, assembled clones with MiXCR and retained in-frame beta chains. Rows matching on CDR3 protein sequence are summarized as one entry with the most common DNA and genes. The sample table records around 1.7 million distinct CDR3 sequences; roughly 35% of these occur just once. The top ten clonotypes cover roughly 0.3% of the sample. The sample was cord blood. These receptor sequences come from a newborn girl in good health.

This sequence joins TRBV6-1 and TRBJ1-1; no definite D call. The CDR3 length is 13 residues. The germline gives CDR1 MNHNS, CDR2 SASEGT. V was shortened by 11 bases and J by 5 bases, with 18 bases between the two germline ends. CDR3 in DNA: TGTGCCGCTTACCCAGCCGGAGGAACTGAAGCTTTCTTT. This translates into CAAYPAGGTEAFF.

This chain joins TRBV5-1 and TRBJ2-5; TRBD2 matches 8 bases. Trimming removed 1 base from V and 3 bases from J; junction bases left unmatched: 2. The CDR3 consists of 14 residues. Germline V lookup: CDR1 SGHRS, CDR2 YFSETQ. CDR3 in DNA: TGCGCCAGCAGCTTGCGGGGGGGAAAAGAGACCCAGTACTTC. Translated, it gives CASSLRGGKETQYF.